This entry describes one T cell receptor (beta chain). The antigen is undetermined. The germline gives CDR1 MNHNS, CDR2 SASEGT. V lost 0 bases to trimming and J lost 13 bases, with 15 bases between them. This CDR3 has 13 residues. The source of the sample is a study of OX40 agonist ivuxolimab in advanced cancers. Study-wide context: Patients in dose escalation had liver, melanoma, kidney or head and neck cancers. Study-level results: Compared with others, partial responders at 0.1-3.0 mg/kg displayed clonal expansion among the lowest. Clonal expansion from baseline to week 6 occurred in both CD4+ and CD8+ T cells. Fewer expanded clones were found on average in CD4+ than in CD8+ T cells.

Data came from immunoSEQ multiplex PCR; TCRdb stores just in-frame clones and leaves some out. The sample contains approximately 58,000 clones, 88% of which appear only once. The TCR originated in an adult with an advanced solid tumor such as melanoma, head and neck, liver or kidney cancer. The material sequenced was CD4+ or CD8+ T cells sorted from blood, taken in a trial of the OX40 agonist ivuxolimab. The rearrangement joins TRBV6-1 to TRBJ1-2; D remains unclear. The CDR3 nucleotides read TGTGCCAGCAGTGAAGCGAGGGTCTCCCGCCCCACCTTC. Translated, it gives CASSEARVSRPTF.